This TCR beta chain is drawn from a study of regulatory T cells in long-lasting Graves disease. Arm-PCR of CDR3 regions and iRepertoire HTBI primers were used to build TCR beta libraries. In TCRdb, the multiplex PCR reads were re-called with MiXCR into one record per CDR3 protein. The sample lists 350,000 to 450,000 distinct CDR3 sequences, approximately 25% occurring once. Described time point: persistent/refractory GD, antithyroid drugs over 5 years with positive TRAb. Following extraction of RNA from PBMCs, that RNA was used to make the TCR library. This clonotype was picked up many times. The source of this sequence is a woman between 35 and 50 years old with Graves disease. The source material was peripheral blood mononuclear cells (PBMCs), sampled when the disease was refractory, from a patient treated with antithyroid drugs.

The CDR3 sequence is CASSLGGGEQFF. As DNA, the CDR3 is TGTGCCAGCAGTTTAGGGGGAGGTGAGCAGTTCTTC. The chain has TRBV28 and TRBJ2-1; perhaps TRBD2 as D (6 bases). Trimming removed 2 bases from V and 9 bases from J, with 8 bases in between. Germline CDR1 is MDHEN and CDR2 is SYDVKM. This CDR3 has 12 amino acids.